Here is one TCR beta chain with its context. The antigen is not known. The data derive from a study of OX40 agonist ivuxolimab in advanced cancers. At the level of the study: Allowance was made for prior anti-PD-1, anti-PD-L1 or anti-CTLA-4 therapy, and 40% to 45% had some.

The CDR3 consists of 13 residues. Germline V gene data show CDR1 as SGDLS and CDR2 as YYNGEE. V was shortened by 3 bases and J by 8 bases, with 14 bases between the two germline ends. The study, taken as a whole, reports: Low normalized T-cell clonal expansion also characterized some of the nonresponders.

Assay used: immunoSEQ multiplex PCR; TCRdb lists only in-frame clones, some missing. The sample records tens of thousands of clones, roughly 89% being singletons. The material was CD4+ or CD8+ T cells sorted from blood, obtained in a trial of the OX40 agonist ivuxolimab. The sequence came from an adult with an advanced solid tumor such as melanoma, head and neck, liver or kidney cancer. The chain employs TRBV9 and TRBJ1-2; possible D gene TRBD1, 5 bases. The CDR3 coding sequence is TGTGCCAGCAGCGGACAGCCCCCGGGGGGCTACACCTTC. Its protein is CASSGQPPGGYTF.